This T cell receptor beta chain was identified during a study of CD8+ T cells in alopecia areata. Study results and caveats: Normal scalp showed lower clonality than lesional scalp, especially alopecia totalis/universalis. Patients shared TCRs less clearly than mice did, possibly for HLA-related reasons.

On this clone: As yet, its antigen is unknown.

Germline V gene data show CDR1 as LGHNA and CDR2 as YSLEER. With V trimmed by 4 bases and J by 4 bases, 13 bases remained unmatched. This CDR3 spans 18 amino acids. Once RNA had been extracted, it was reverse transcribed into cDNA to act as the sequencing template. Measured with immunoSEQ multiplex PCR; TCRdb has only the in-frame clones, and not every one. The sample includes over 90,000 clones, around 50% seen only once; the top ten take about 9%. This sequence was found in a human donor in good health. The chain recombines TRBV4-3 with TRBJ2-6, with 7 positions matching TRBD1. Sequencing was performed on CD4+ T cells sorted from blood. CDR3 nucleotides: TGCGCCAGCAGCCTCATACAGGGGTTGCTTTCCGGGGCCAACGTCCTGACTTTC. It encodes CASSLIQGLLSGANVLTF.